This entry describes one T cell receptor (beta chain). The antigen is not known. The junction does not match germline at one end; this may be a read error. The CDR3 covers 14 residues. The germline V gene has CDR1 ENHRY and CDR2 SYGVKD. Every participating donor gave one draw, a heparinised blood sample averaging around 100 mL. Purities in excess of 95% were seen in all sorted populations. The data derive from a study of beta chain features in type 1 diabetes. Study results and limitations: Shortening that was moderate but significant affected the TCRB CDR3s of Type 1 diabetes patients in all four CD4+ subsets.

Of the isolated RNA, all was reverse transcribed, and so the sequenced material was expressed TCRB transcripts. TCRdb's table, derived via immunoSEQ multiplex PCR, lists solely in-frame clones and lacks some. Here the sample spans hundreds of thousands of clones, 13% being singletons. The material sequenced was naive CD4+ T cells from blood. The chain employs TRBV10-3 and TRBJ1-2, with 8 bases that match TRBD1. The source of this sequence is a man younger than 35 with type 1 diabetes. The CDR3, as DNA: TGTGCCAGCAGTCCTTACTCAGGGGGCTTAGGCTACACCTTC. Its protein product is CASSPYSGGLGYTF.